The next 25 T cell receptor beta chains were all read from a single sample in a study of blood T cells in healthy people across ages (dated by TCRdb to the mid-2010s). Preparation of the library involved 5' RACE. Sequencing used an Illumina HiSeq 2500. A second PCR of roughly 6 to 12 cycles was performed with a sample-barcoded 5' primer and a J-beta primer mix. In TCRdb, the public reads were trimmed at Q25 with fastp and aligned with MiXCR, with productive beta chains retained. Rows matching on CDR3 protein sequence are summarized as one entry with the most common DNA and genes. Recorded for this sample are around 800,000 distinct CDR3 sequences; approximately 44% of them occurred a single time. Together, the top ten hold about 19% of the sample. Source material: blood. Receptor source: a man in his 60s in good health.

The CDR3 coding sequence is TGTGCCAGCAGCCACCACGACAGGGGGCTCGCTTTCTTT. Translated: CASSHHDRGLAFF. The V and J genes are TRBV3-1 and TRBJ1-1; 10 positions agree with TRBD1. Germline V CDR1 and CDR2: LGHDT, YNNKEL (reference sequence). There are 13 residues in the CDR3. Losses at the gene ends were 3 bases for V and 11 bases for J; bases not matched to a gene: 6.

This clonotype was found many times. The gene calls are TRBV29-1 and TRBJ2-5; TRBD2 matches at 13 bases. V was pared by 7 bases and J by 5 bases, with 10 bases of the junction left unmatched. Germline V lookup: CDR1 SQVTM, CDR2 ANQGSEA. The CDR3 spans 15 residues. The DNA for the CDR3 is TGCAGCGCCAGACTAGCGGGGGGTGCGTCGGAGACCCAGTACTTC. This sequence encodes CSARLAGGASETQYF.

The chain combines TRBV20-1 with TRBJ2-7; weak D call: TRBD1 (6 bases). CDR1 is DFQATT and CDR2 is SNEGSKA in the germline V gene (reference sequence). The CDR3 length is 12 residues. The V and J ends lost 1 base and 7 bases respectively, with 11 bases between them. The chain's CDR3 is CSARGTGFEQYF. The CDR3 DNA is TGCAGTGCTAGAGGAACAGGGTTTGAGCAGTACTTC.

In DNA form, the CDR3 reads TGTGCCAGCAGTTCGACAGATACCTACGAGCAGTACTTC. Residues: CASSSTDTYEQYF. J is TRBJ2-7 and V is TRBV2; a possible D gene is TRBD1 (5 bases). V was shortened by 5 bases and J by 2 bases, with 10 bases between the two germline ends. The CDR3 consists of 13 residues. Germline lookup yields CDR1 SNHLY and CDR2 FYNNEI.

This clonotype was counted many times. This may come from a read error, since a much larger clone is one base off. V is TRBV9 and J is TRBJ1-2; perhaps TRBD1 as D (6 bases). The CDR3 sequence is 13 residues long. Germline CDR1 SGDLS, CDR2 YYNGEE. The germline V and J ends were trimmed by 3 bases and 6 bases, with 12 bases remaining between them. DNA for the CDR3: TGTGCCAGCAGCGGGCAGGGGCGTGATGGCTACACCTTC. Translated: CASSGQGRDGYTF.

V is TRBV4-3 and J is TRBJ2-6, with D unclear. The CDR3 is 17 amino acids. Trimming took 0 bases from V and 4 from J, leaving 13 bases between them. The germline CDR1 and CDR2 sequences are LGHNA and YSLEER. CDR3: CASSQEDGDTGANVLTF. CDR3 bases: TGCGCCAGCAGCCAAGAGGACGGTGACACCGGGGCCAACGTCCTGACTTTC.

This clonotype turned up a few times. The chain couples TRBV4-1 to TRBJ2-7; the D gene is possibly TRBD2 (6 bases). V lost 1 base and J 0 bases, leaving 13 bases between the germline ends. CDR1 MGHRA and CDR2 YSYEKL come from the germline V gene. The CDR3 sequence is 16 residues long. This chain's CDR3 is CASSQGSGRSSYEQYF. The CDR3 nucleotides are TGCGCCAGCAGCCAAGGGTCTGGGAGGAGCTCCTACGAGCAGTACTTC.

This chain uses TRBV11-3 with TRBJ1-1; maybe TRBD1 (5 bases). This CDR3 spans 14 amino acids. V was cut by 0 bases and J by 2 bases, with 7 bases left in between. Germline loops: CDR1 SGHNT, CDR2 YENEEA. CDR3 DNA sequence: TGTGCCAGCAGCTTAGAACGGACAAACACTGAAGCTTTCTTT. Translating gives CASSLERTNTEAFF.

V and J are TRBV6-5 and TRBJ1-2; the D is unclear. The germline CDR1 and CDR2 sequences are MNHEY and SVGAGI. This CDR3 region has 16 residues. V lost 6 bases and J lost 0, with 17 bases in between. This chain's CDR3 is CASSPWRERANYGYTF. The DNA for the CDR3 is TGTGCCAGCAGCCCGTGGAGGGAGCGGGCTAACTATGGCTACACCTTC.

V and J are TRBV2 and TRBJ2-7; perhaps TRBD1 as D (6 bases). V lost 4 bases, J lost 7 bases, and 17 bases lay in between. The CDR3 has 14 amino acids. The germline V gene has CDR1 SNHLY and CDR2 FYNNEI. CDR3 loop: CASSVSIPRGEQYF. CDR3 nucleotide sequence: TGTGCCAGCAGTGTCTCAATACCCAGGGGTGAGCAGTACTTC.

The sample holds a few counts of this clonotype. J is TRBJ2-5 and V is TRBV11-2, with D maybe TRBD2 (5 bases). With 4 bases removed from V and 2 bases from J, the gap between germline ends came to 11 bases. The CDR3 is 14 amino acids. Germline assignment: CDR1 SGHAT and CDR2 FQNNGV. CDR3 nucleotide sequence: TGTGCCAGCAGCTCCCTCCGGGGTCAAGAGACCCAGTACTTC. Amino acid sequence: CASSSLRGQETQYF.

In its sample, this clonotype was seen a few times. This chain joins TRBV25-1 and TRBJ2-3, with TRBD1 identical over 7 bases. The CDR3 runs to 14 residues. The germline V gene has CDR1 MGHDK and CDR2 SYGVNS. Trimming took 6 bases from V and 3 from J; bases not matched to a gene: 6. The CDR3: CASSRTGATDTQYF. In DNA form, the CDR3 reads TGTGCCAGCAGCCGGACAGGAGCGACAGATACGCAGTATTTT.

This sequence joins TRBV18 and TRBJ2-5; D might be TRBD1 or TRBD2, each matching 5 bases. Between the trimmed V and J ends, which lost 0 bases and 11 bases, there was a span of 16 bases. Germline CDR1 reads KGHSH; CDR2 reads LQKENI. The CDR3 covers 14 residues. This chain's CDR3 is CASSPPGTYNEQYF. CDR3 coding DNA: TGTGCCAGCTCACCACCAGGGACCTACAATGAGCAGTACTTC.

The V and J genes are TRBV20-1 and TRBJ1-4; 9 bases map to TRBD1. This CDR3 spans 13 amino acids. CDR1 is DFQATT and CDR2 is SNEGSKA in the germline V gene (reference sequence). Germline trimming cut 6 bases from V and 6 bases from J; bases unmatched to any gene: 5. CDR3 coding DNA: TGCAGTGCAACCGGGACAGGGCATGAAAAACTGTTTTTT. As protein: CSATGTGHEKLFF.

In this sample, this clonotype turned up a few times. The gene calls are TRBV29-1 and TRBJ2-7; a weak D match, TRBD2 (5 bases). This CDR3 spans 11 amino acids. Trimming left V 4 bases short and J 4 bases short, with 8 bases between. Germline V lookup: CDR1 SQVTM, CDR2 ANQGSEA. CDR3 sequence: CSVVEAYEQYF. In nucleotides, the CDR3 is TGCAGCGTTGTGGAGGCATACGAGCAGTACTTC.

The rearrangement uses TRBV7-6 and TRBJ2-5, with 7 bases identical to TRBD1. The length of the CDR3 is 15 residues. Looked up from germline, CDR1 is SGHVS and CDR2 is FNYEAQ. V trimming: 8 bases; J trimming: 0 bases; junction bases outside the gene matches: 9. The CDR3: CASRQGIGYQETQYF. The CDR3 bases are TGTGCCAGCCGACAGGGAATAGGGTACCAAGAGACCCAGTACTTC.

This clonotype was seen only a few times. The gene calls are TRBV20-1 and TRBJ2-3; maybe TRBD1 (6 bases). The germline V gene encodes CDR1 DFQATT and CDR2 SNEGSKA (reference sequence). There are 11 residues in the CDR3. Deletions cut 5 bases from V and 9 bases from J, with 12 bases between. CDR3 DNA: TGCAGTGCTTTTGACAGGTCCACGCAGTATTTT. This gives the protein CSAFDRSTQYF.

A few counts support this clonotype. V is TRBV5-8 and J is TRBJ1-2; D gene uncertain. V lost 4 bases and J lost 2, with 12 bases in between. CDR3 length: 14 amino acids. Germline V gene lookup returns CDR1 SGHTS and CDR2 YDEGEE. As DNA, the CDR3 is TGTGCCAGCAGCCCCGGGTTTAGCAACTATGGCTACACCTTC. Protein sequence: CASSPGFSNYGYTF.

This clonotype was seen only a few times. The chain employs TRBV10-3 and TRBJ2-2; D not resolved. CDR3 length equals 11 residues. In germline, CDR1 is ENHRY, CDR2 SYGVKD. V was clipped by 10 bases and J by 0 bases, with 3 bases between them. The CDR3 sequence: CATSNTGELFF. The CDR3 region has the DNA TGTGCCACCTCGAACACCGGGGAGCTGTTTTTT.

The gene calls are TRBV12-3 or TRBV12-4 and TRBJ2-7; a weak D match, TRBD1 (6 bases). With 7 bases removed from V and 1 base from J, the gap between germline ends came to 14 bases. This CDR3 region has 14 residues. The CDR3 bases are TGTGCCAGCACCGTTGACAGGAGATCCTACGAGCAGTACTTC. Translating gives CASTVDRRSYEQYF.

Of note for this clonotype: Relative to the germline gene, one junction end is altered; a read error may explain this. This chain connects TRBV12-3 or TRBV12-4 to TRBJ2-7, with 8 bases that match TRBD2. The CDR3 covers 15 residues. CDR3 in amino acids: CAGSLARLAGYEQYF. Here the CDR3 DNA reads TGTGCCGGCAGTTTAGCGCGGCTAGCGGGCTACGAGCAGTACTTC.

This clonotype was seen a handful of times. DNA for the CDR3: TGCAGTGCGGAGCCTGATAGCAATCAGCCCCAGCATTTT. Protein sequence: CSAEPDSNQPQHF. The chain recombines TRBV20-1 with TRBJ1-5; D remains unclear. CDR1 DFQATT and CDR2 SNEGSKA come from the germline V gene (reference sequence). Trimming shortened V by 6 bases and J by 0 bases, and 9 bases separated the two germline ends. The CDR3 totals 13 residues.

The chain joins TRBV29-1 to TRBJ2-3; TRBD1 matches at 8 bases. This CDR3 has 13 residues. J gave up 9 bases and V 2 bases, and 7 bases lay outside the gene matches. The germline V gene encodes CDR1 SQVTM and CDR2 ANQGSEA. CDR3 sequence reads: CSVEQGASETQYF. The CDR3 DNA sequence: TGCAGCGTTGAACAGGGGGCGTCGGAGACGCAGTATTTT.

This chain links TRBV2 with TRBJ2-3; D uncertain. Trimming stripped 0 bases from V and 0 bases from J, with 7 bases between. CDR1 and CDR2 from the germline V gene are SNHLY and FYNNEI. This CDR3 has 15 amino acids. CDR3 nucleotide sequence: TGTGCCAGCAGTGAAGCCCACACTAGCACAGATACGCAGTATTTT. Protein sequence: CASSEAHTSTDTQYF. The variable domain in full, with the rest retrieved from reference TRBV2 and TRBJ2-3, is EPEVTQTPSHQVTQMGQEVILRCVPISNHLYFYWYRQILGQKVEFLVSFYNNEISEKSEIFDDQFSVERPDGSNFTLKIRSTKLEDSAMYFCASSEAHTSTDTQYFGPGTRLTVL.

This clonotype was seen a handful of times. The gene calls are TRBV28 and TRBJ2-7; possibly TRBD1 for D (6 bases). Germline V gives CDR1 MDHEN, CDR2 SYDVKM. This CDR3 spans 14 amino acids. Trimming removed 3 bases from V and 2 bases from J, with 11 bases in between. CDR3 region: CASSFPGHPYEQYF. CDR3 coding DNA: TGTGCCAGCAGTTTCCCGGGACACCCCTACGAGCAGTACTTC.